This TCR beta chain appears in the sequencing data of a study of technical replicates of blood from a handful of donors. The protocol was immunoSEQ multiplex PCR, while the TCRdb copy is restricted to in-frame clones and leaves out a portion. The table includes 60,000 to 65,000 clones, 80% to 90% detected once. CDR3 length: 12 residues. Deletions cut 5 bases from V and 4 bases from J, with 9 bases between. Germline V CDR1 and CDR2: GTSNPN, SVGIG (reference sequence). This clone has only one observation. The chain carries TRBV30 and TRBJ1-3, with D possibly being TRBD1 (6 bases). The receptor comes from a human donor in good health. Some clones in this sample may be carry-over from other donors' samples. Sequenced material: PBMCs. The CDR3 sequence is CAWPRGGNTIYF. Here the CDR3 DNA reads TGTGCCTGGCCCAGGGGAGGAAACACCATATATTTT.